The next 28 T cell receptor beta chains were all read from a single sample in a study of cytomegalovirus exposure and HLA in healthy donors (dated by TCRdb to about 2017). The library relied on the immunoSEQ multiplex PCR assay. The multiplex PCR relied on a mix of 60 forward primers for TCR Vbeta segments and 13 reverse primers for TCR Jbeta segments. The clones in this table, taken by TCRdb from immuneACCESS, are in-frame only. Not every clone is retained; where verified, under half of the shortfall comes from an unresolved V gene, and the cause of the rest is unknown. Present in this sample are under 300,000 clones, 70% to 90% of which were seen just once. The ten top clones hold approximately 4.3% of the sample. Source material: PBMCs. Receptor source: a man between 35 and 55 years old in good health and CMV-seropositive.

The chain employs TRBV6-5 and TRBJ2-1, with 11 bases matching TRBD2. The V and J ends lost 2 bases and 6 bases, in that order; junction bases with no gene match: 6. The germline V gene has CDR1 MNHEY and CDR2 SVGAGI. This CDR3 region has 16 residues. CDR3 nucleotides: TGTGCCAGCAGTTACCTACTAGCGGGGGAAGGCAATGAGCAGTTCTTC. Encoded protein: CASSYLLAGEGNEQFF.

The chain employs TRBV19 and TRBJ2-6; the match to TRBD2 covers 13 bases. CDR3 length equals 18 residues. In germline, CDR1 is LNHDA, CDR2 SQIVND (reference sequence). The junction had 7 bases not matched to a gene; V was cut back by 4 bases and J by 4 bases. CDR3 nucleotide sequence: TGTGCCAGTAGTACTACTAGCGGGAGGGCCGTGGGGGCCAACGTCCTGACTTTC. Translation: CASSTTSGRAVGANVLTF.

V and J are TRBV30 and TRBJ2-5, with 10 nucleotides matching TRBD1. The end of the DNA aligns better with TRBJ2-7, so the J call may be wrong. Per germline, CDR1 GTSNPN and CDR2 SVGIG (reference sequence). The CDR3 extends over 13 amino acids. CDR3 sequence (DNA): TGTGCCTGGCGACAGGGGGCGGGCTACGAGCAGTACTTC. This codes for CAWRQGAGYEQYF.

The CDR3, as DNA: TGTGCCAGCAGCTTTCGCGGGAGGGCATTTAACACAGATACGCAGTATTTT. This encodes CASSFRGRAFNTDTQYF. The V gene is TRBV7-2, the J gene TRBJ2-3, with TRBD2 matching over 9 bases. Trimming cost V 3 bases and J 2 bases; bases outside gene matches: 9. Germline V gene lookup returns CDR1 SGHTA and CDR2 FQGNSA. CDR3 length: 17 residues. The full variable domain, its missing parts supplied by reference TRBV7-2 and TRBJ2-3, is GAGVSQSPSNKVTEKGKDVELRCDPISGHTALYWYRQSLGQGLEFLIYFQGNSAPDKSGLPSDRFSAERTGGSVSTLTIQRTQQEDSAVYLCASSFRGRAFNTDTQYFGPGTRLTVL.

The chain uses TRBV7-9 and TRBJ1-1, with D uncertain. CDR1 and CDR2 from the germline V gene are SEHNR and FQNEAQ (reference sequence). The CDR3 extends over 15 amino acids. Between the trimmed V and J ends, which lost 4 bases and 7 bases, there was a span of 19 bases. In nucleotides, the CDR3 is TGTGCCAGCAGCTCCATCAGGATCAGAAGCGGTGAAGCTTTCTTT. This gives the protein CASSSIRIRSGEAFF. The entire variable domain, with the rest obtained from reference TRBV7-9 and TRBJ1-1, is as follows: DTGVSQNPRHKITKRGQNVTFRCDPISEHNRLYWYRQTLGQGPEFLTYFQNEAQLEKSRLLSDRFSAERPKGSFSTLEIQRTEQGDSAMYLCASSSIRIRSGEAFFGQGTRLTVV.

The V and J genes are TRBV14 and TRBJ2-1; the match to TRBD2 covers 9 bases. The V gene's germline CDR1 is SGHDN and CDR2 FVKESK. After removal of 0 bases from V and 6 bases from J, the junction contained 3 bases not matched to a gene. The CDR3 runs to 15 residues. CDR3 residues: CASSQERAGGNEQFF. In DNA, the CDR3 is TGTGCCAGCAGCCAAGAGCGAGCGGGAGGCAATGAGCAGTTCTTC.

V usage is TRBV6-5 and J usage is TRBJ2-1; D remains unclear. The length of the CDR3 is 15 residues. Trimming removed 6 bases at V and 0 bases at J, with 12 bases between. The V gene's germline CDR1 is MNHEY and CDR2 SVGAGI. CDR3 sequence: CASRPTLSSYNEQFF. The CDR3 DNA follows: TGTGCCAGCAGGCCAACCCTAAGCTCCTACAATGAGCAGTTCTTC.

The rearrangement uses TRBV7-3 and TRBJ2-3; 7 bases line up with TRBD1. V shed 2 bases, J shed 5 bases, and the junction held 7 bases outside the gene matches. The length of the CDR3 is 15 residues. From germline, CDR1 is SGHTA and CDR2 FQGTGA. The CDR3 region has the DNA TGTGCCAGCAGCTTAGAGGGACAGCCGCAAGATACGCAGTATTTT. The encoded protein is CASSLEGQPQDTQYF.

V gene TRBV27 combines with J gene TRBJ2-7, with D possibly matching TRBD2 (6 bases). CDR1 MNHEY and CDR2 SMNVEV come from the germline V gene (reference sequence). The CDR3 totals 13 residues. The germline V and J ends were trimmed by 8 bases and 0 bases, with 11 bases remaining between them. The CDR3 coding sequence is TGTGCCAGCGCTTCGGGGGTCTCCTACGAGCAGTACTTC. It translates to CASASGVSYEQYF.

The chain joins TRBV25-1 to TRBJ1-2; no clear D. CDR3 length: 13 amino acids. V gave up 6 bases and J gave up 2 bases, with 10 bases separating them. The germline gives CDR1 MGHDK, CDR2 SYGVNS. CDR3 in amino acids: CASSQFLNYGYTF. The CDR3 nucleotides read TGTGCCAGCAGCCAATTTTTGAACTATGGCTACACCTTC.

The chain joins TRBV5-6 to TRBJ2-7; 12 nucleotides agree with TRBD1. Germline CDR1 reads SGHDT; CDR2 reads YYEEEE. Trimming at V came to 0 bases and at J to 6 bases, leaving 10 bases not matched to a gene. The CDR3 extends over 17 amino acids. CDR3 in amino acids: CASSLETGGQGALEQYF. The CDR3 DNA sequence: TGTGCCAGCAGCTTGGAGACAGGGGGACAGGGGGCCCTCGAGCAGTACTTC.

The DNA for the CDR3 is TGTGCCAGCAGGTTAGACAGGGGGACTGAAGCTTTCTTT. Its translation is CASRLDRGTEAFF. V usage is TRBV2 and J usage is TRBJ1-1; 9 bases map to TRBD1. This CDR3 has 13 residues. From germline, CDR1 is SNHLY and CDR2 FYNNEI. Unmatched junction bases numbered 4, after V lost 6 bases and J lost 5 bases.

The genes are TRBV27 and TRBJ1-2; 9 bases are a match to TRBD1. V trimming: 3 bases; J trimming: 4 bases; junction bases outside the gene matches: 3. The germline gives CDR1 MNHEY, CDR2 SMNVEV (reference sequence). The length of the CDR3 is 14 residues. The CDR3 coding sequence is TGTGCCAGCAGTTTGACAGGGGGTACCTATGGCTACACCTTC. Amino acid sequence: CASSLTGGTYGYTF.

This rearrangement joins TRBV4-2 to TRBJ2-7; D gene ambiguous. V lost 0 bases and J 4 bases, leaving 13 bases between the germline ends. The CDR3 runs 15 residues. Per germline, CDR1 LGHNA and CDR2 YNFKEQ. The CDR3 region is CASSQDLAATYEQYF. The CDR3 nucleotides read TGTGCCAGCAGCCAAGATCTCGCTGCTACGTACGAGCAGTACTTC.

CDR3 coding DNA: TGTGCCAGCAGCTCCCCCCAGGGTTACGAGCAGTACTTC. It yields the protein CASSSPQGYEQYF. The chain recombines TRBV7-8 with TRBJ2-7; tentative D call: TRBD1 (5 bases). The V end lost 4 bases, the J end lost 4 bases, and 11 bases lay between the germline ends. The CDR3 loop spans 13 amino acids. CDR1 and CDR2 from the germline V gene are SGHVS and FQNEAQ.

This clone has more than one count but fewer than ten. A read error may produce the germline difference seen at one junction end. The J gene is TRBJ1-1, the V gene TRBV28; 10 bases map to TRBD1. The CDR3 is 15 amino acids. Germline-derived CDR1 and CDR2 are MDHEN and SYDVKM. CDR3 DNA: TGTGCCAGCAGTACCCCGGGACAGGGGAACCCTGAAGCTTTCTTT. Protein sequence: CASSTPGQGNPEAFF.

The chain is built from TRBV5-1 and TRBJ2-7; D remains unclear. Trimming took 4 bases from V and 5 from J, leaving 16 bases between them. CDR1 is SGHRS, CDR2 YFSETQ, per germline. This CDR3 is built from 14 residues. The CDR3 nucleotides are TGCGCCAGCAGCAAAGACCCAGCGAGCAACGAGCAGTACTTC. This translates into CASSKDPASNEQYF.

The chain links TRBV18 to TRBJ1-2; 12 bases are a match to TRBD1. Losses at the gene ends were 3 bases for V and 6 bases for J; bases not matched to a gene: 2. In germline, CDR1 is KGHSH, CDR2 LQKENI. This CDR3 has 14 residues. The CDR3 here is CASSPGQGADGYTF. The CDR3 nucleotides are TGTGCCAGCTCACCGGGACAGGGGGCAGATGGCTACACCTTC.

This chain connects TRBV5-1 to TRBJ2-5; 8 nucleotides line up with TRBD2. After removal of 1 base from V and 2 bases from J, the junction contained 10 bases not matched to a gene. The CDR3 extends over 17 amino acids. CDR1 is SGHRS, CDR2 YFSETQ, per germline. The DNA of the CDR3 is TGCGCCAGCAGCTTGCACCCGGGACTAGACCAACAAGAGACCCAGTACTTC. Its protein product is CASSLHPGLDQQETQYF.

This sequence joins TRBV9 and TRBJ2-7; 10 bases are shared with TRBD1. The CDR3 is 15 amino acids. Germline loops: CDR1 SGDLS, CDR2 YYNGEE. Unmatched junction bases numbered 2, after V lost 2 bases and J lost 0 bases. CDR3 sequence: CASSVGQGVSYEQYF. Here the CDR3 DNA reads TGTGCCAGCAGCGTCGGACAGGGGGTCTCCTACGAGCAGTACTTC.

DNA for the CDR3: TGTGCCAGCAGCGTAGAAGGCAGGGGGCCTGGCGAGCAGTACTTC. Residues: CASSVEGRGPGEQYF. The chain is built from TRBV9 and TRBJ2-7; 8 bases line up with TRBD1. V lost 0 bases and J lost 6; bases outside the gene matches: 8. The V gene's germline CDR1 is SGDLS and CDR2 YYNGEE. The CDR3 runs 15 residues.

The chain has TRBV2 and TRBJ2-1; weak D call: TRBD2 (5 bases). Trimming took 3 bases from V and 7 from J, leaving 10 bases between them. The CDR3 runs to 13 residues. Germline V gene data show CDR1 as SNHLY and CDR2 as FYNNEI. This chain's CDR3 is CASSDWERNEQFF. The CDR3, as DNA: TGTGCCAGCAGTGATTGGGAGAGGAATGAGCAGTTCTTC.

This clone was counted between two and nine times. The chain joins TRBV6-5 to TRBJ2-1, with TRBD2 identical over 10 bases. Looked up from germline, CDR1 is MNHEY and CDR2 is SVGAGI. There are 15 residues in the CDR3. The V segment lost 6 bases and the J segment 6 bases; nucleotides outside the gene matches: 8. The CDR3 is CASSPMASGSNEQFF. The CDR3, as DNA: TGTGCCAGCAGCCCCATGGCTAGCGGGAGCAATGAGCAGTTCTTC.

The chain joins TRBV28 to TRBJ2-4; unclear D gene. Trimming stripped 6 bases from V and 9 bases from J, with 15 bases between. CDR1 is MDHEN and CDR2 is SYDVKM in the germline V gene. The CDR3 length is 13 residues. The CDR3 coding sequence is TGTGCCAGCAGCACTGGGCCTGGGCCCATTCAGTACTTC. It specifies CASSTGPGPIQYF.

V and J are TRBV28 and TRBJ2-7; the D is unclear. The CDR3 spans 12 residues. CDR1 is MDHEN, CDR2 SYDVKM, per germline. V was clipped by 9 bases and J by 6 bases, with 15 bases between them. The CDR3 sequence is CASMLRSGEQYF. The DNA for the CDR3 is TGTGCCAGTATGTTAAGGAGTGGCGAGCAGTACTTC.

This clone was found a few times. The rearrangement links TRBV29-1 to TRBJ2-7, with TRBD2 as a possible D gene (7 bases). The CDR3 is made up of 12 amino acids. Per germline, CDR1 SQVTM and CDR2 ANQGSEA. V was clipped by 6 bases and J by 2 bases, with 11 bases between them. The CDR3 spells CSVRRGPYEQYF. The CDR3 DNA reads TGCAGCGTAAGGCGGGGGCCCTACGAGCAGTACTTC.

This clone occurred a few times. The V call is TRBV28, the J call TRBJ2-5, with 11 bases lining up with TRBD2. There are 14 residues in the CDR3. Trimming at V came to 5 bases and at J to 4 bases, leaving 3 bases not matched to a gene. Looked up from germline, CDR1 is MDHEN and CDR2 is SYDVKM. CDR3 DNA: TGTGCCAGCAGTGCACTAGCGGGAGTAGAGACCCAGTACTTC. Its translation is CASSALAGVETQYF.

The chain joins TRBV29-1 to TRBJ2-7; TRBD1 agrees at 8 bases. The CDR3 loop spans 14 amino acids. Germline V gene sequence: CDR1 SQVTM, CDR2 ANQGSEA. After removal of 5 bases from V and 5 bases from J, the junction contained 11 bases not matched to a gene. CDR3 region: CSVWLRTGPNEQYF. For the CDR3, the DNA is TGCAGCGTTTGGTTGAGGACAGGGCCCAACGAGCAGTACTTC.